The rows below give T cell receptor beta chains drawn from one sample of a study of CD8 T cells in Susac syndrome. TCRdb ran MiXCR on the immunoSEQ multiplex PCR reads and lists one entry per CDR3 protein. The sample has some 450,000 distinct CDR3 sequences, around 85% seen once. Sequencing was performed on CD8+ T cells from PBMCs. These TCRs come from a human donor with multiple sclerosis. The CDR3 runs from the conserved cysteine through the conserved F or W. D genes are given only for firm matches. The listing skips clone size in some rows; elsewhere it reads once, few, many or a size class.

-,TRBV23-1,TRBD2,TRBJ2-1,CASSHLTSGGSNEQFF,TGCGCCAGCAGTCACCTGACTAGCGGGGGGTCCAATGAGCAGTTCTTC
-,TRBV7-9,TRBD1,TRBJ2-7,CASSSDRVPLHEQYF,TGTGCCAGCAGCTCTGACAGGGTACCTCTCCACGAGCAGTACTTC
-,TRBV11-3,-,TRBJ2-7,CASSPRGDRSYEQYF,TGTGCCAGCAGCCCCCGGGGGGACAGGAGTTACGAGCAGTACTTC
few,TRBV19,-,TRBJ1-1,CASSIGFSNTEAFF,TGTGCCAGTAGTATCGGATTTTCAAACACTGAAGCTTTCTTT
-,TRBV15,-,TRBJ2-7,CATSRDIGASYEQYF,TGTGCCACCAGCAGAGATATAGGGGCAAGCTACGAGCAGTACTTC
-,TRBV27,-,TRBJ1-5,CASSFRPNQPQHF,TGTGCCAGCAGCTTCCGACCCAATCAGCCCCAGCATTTT
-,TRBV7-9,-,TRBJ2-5,CASSLAWGLTQETQYF,TGTGCCAGCAGCTTAGCGTGGGGGCTAACTCAAGAGACCCAGTACTTC
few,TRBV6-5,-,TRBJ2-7,CASSYSPSYEQYF,TGTGCCAGCAGTTACTCCCCCTCCTACGAGCAGTACTTC
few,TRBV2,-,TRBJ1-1,CASSPVLNTEAFF,TGTGCCAGCAGTCCCGTCCTTAACACTGAAGCTTTCTTT
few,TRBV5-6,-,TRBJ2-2,CASSFTDLNTGELFF,TGTGCCAGCAGCTTTACGGACCTTAACACCGGGGAGCTGTTTTTT
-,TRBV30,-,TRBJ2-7,CAWSDMRTPHRMEQYF,TGTGCCTGGAGTGATATGAGGACACCCCACAGAATGGAGCAGTACTTC
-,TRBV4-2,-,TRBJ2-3,CASSQEQASQDTQYF,TGTGCCAGCAGCCAAGAGCAGGCCAGCCAAGATACGCAGTATTTT
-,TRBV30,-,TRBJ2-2,CAWKEGTGELFF,TGTGCCTGGAAGGAGGGCACCGGGGAGCTGTTTTTT
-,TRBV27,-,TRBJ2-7,CASSLSSLHEQYF,TGTGCCAGCAGTTTATCATCGCTACACGAGCAGTACTTC
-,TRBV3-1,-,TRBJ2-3,CASSQELEEITDTQYF,TGTGCCAGCAGCCAAGAATTGGAGGAAATCACAGATACGCAGTATTTT
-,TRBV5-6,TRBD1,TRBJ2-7,CASSLGQGAFFYEQYF,TGTGCCAGCAGCTTGGGGCAGGGGGCCTTTTTCTACGAGCAGTACTTC
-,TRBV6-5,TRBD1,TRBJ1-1,CASIEGQGIEAFF,TGTGCCAGCATAGAGGGACAGGGCATTGAAGCTTTCTTT
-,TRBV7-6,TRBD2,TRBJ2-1,CASSLGGGDYNEQFF,TGTGCCAGCAGCTTGGGCGGGGGAGATTACAATGAGCAGTTCTTC
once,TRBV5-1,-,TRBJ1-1,CASGQTLNTEAFF,TGCGCCAGCGGCCAAACACTGAACACTGAAGCTTTCTTT
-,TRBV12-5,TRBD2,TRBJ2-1,CASGKLAELNNEQFF,TGTGCTAGTGGAAAACTAGCGGAGCTTAACAATGAGCAGTTCTTC
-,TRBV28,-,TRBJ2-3,CASSPLRVGSTDTQYF,TGTGCCAGCAGTCCTCTCCGTGTGGGGAGCACAGATACGCAGTATTTT
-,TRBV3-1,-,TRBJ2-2,CASSRTDTGELFF,TGTGCCAGCAGCCGGACGGACACCGGGGAGCTGTTTTTT
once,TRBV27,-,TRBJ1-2,CASSLSGRDYGYTF,TGTGCCAGCAGTTTATCGGGAAGAGACTATGGCTACACCTTC
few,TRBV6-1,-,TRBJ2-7,CASSGPQTDLYEQYF,TGTGCCAGCAGTGGCCCTCAGACAGACCTGTACGAGCAGTACTTC
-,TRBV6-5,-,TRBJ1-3,CASSYSSGRNTIYF,TGTGCCAGCAGTTACTCCAGCGGTAGAAACACCATATATTTT
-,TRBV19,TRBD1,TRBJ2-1,CASSGQGAPYNEQFF,TGTGCCAGTAGTGGACAGGGGGCCCCATACAATGAGCAGTTCTTC
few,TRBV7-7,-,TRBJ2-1,CASSLGLGGEQFF,TGTGCTAGCAGCTTAGGGCTCGGGGGTGAGCAGTTCTTC
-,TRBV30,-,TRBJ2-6,CAWSVRHSGANVLTF,TGTGCCTGGAGTGTACGGCATTCTGGGGCCAACGTCCTGACTTTC
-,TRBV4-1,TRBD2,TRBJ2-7,CASSQEGGEGSYEQYF,TGCGCCAGCAGCCAAGAAGGCGGGGAGGGGTCCTACGAGCAGTACTTC
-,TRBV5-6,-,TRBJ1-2,CASSLVLVNYGYTF,TGTGCCAGCAGCTTGGTGCTAGTTAACTATGGCTACACCTTC
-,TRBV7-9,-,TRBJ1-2,CASSLGDRANTF,TGTGCCAGCAGCCTAGGGGACCGGGCGAACACCTTC
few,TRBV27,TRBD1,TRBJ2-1,CASSLPGQGSYNEQFF,TGTGCCAGCAGTTTACCTGGACAGGGGTCGTACAATGAGCAGTTCTTC
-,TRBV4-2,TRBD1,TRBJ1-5,CASSPGQISNQPQHF,TGTGCCAGCAGCCCGGGACAGATAAGCAATCAGCCCCAGCATTTT
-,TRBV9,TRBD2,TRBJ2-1,CASSPSGTSYNEQFF,TGTGCCAGCAGTCCTAGCGGGACCTCCTACAATGAGCAGTTCTTC
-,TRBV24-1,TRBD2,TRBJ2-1,CATGGADNEQFF,TGCGCAACGGGAGGGGCGGACAATGAGCAGTTCTTC
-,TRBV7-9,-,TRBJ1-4,CASSTTGTTNEKLFF,TGTGCCAGCAGCACCACGGGAACAACTAATGAAAAACTGTTTTTT
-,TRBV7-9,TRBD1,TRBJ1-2,CASSSGTGVYLGYTF,TGTGCCAGCAGCTCAGGGACAGGGGTTTATTTGGGCTACACCTTC
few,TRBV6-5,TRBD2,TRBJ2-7,CASSFGTSGASYEQYF,TGTGCCAGCAGTTTTGGGACTAGCGGAGCCTCCTACGAGCAGTACTTC
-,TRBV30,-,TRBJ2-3,CAWSVIGRGSDTQYF,TGTGCCTGGAGTGTAATTGGCAGGGGATCGGATACGCAGTATTTT
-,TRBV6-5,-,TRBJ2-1,CASRIGTNNEQFF,TGTGCCAGCAGAATCGGGACAAACAATGAGCAGTTCTTC
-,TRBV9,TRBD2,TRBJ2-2,CASSVEPAGEYTGELFF,TGTGCCAGCAGCGTAGAGCCAGCGGGGGAATACACCGGGGAGCTGTTTTTT
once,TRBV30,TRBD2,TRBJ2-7,CAWSWGGAANEQYF,TGTGCCTGGAGTTGGGGAGGGGCAGCCAACGAGCAGTACTTC
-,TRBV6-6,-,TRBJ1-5,CASRPRGGHQPQHF,TGTGCCAGCAGACCCCGAGGCGGGCATCAGCCCCAGCATTTT
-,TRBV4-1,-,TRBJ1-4,CASSHGRSATNEKLFF,TGCGCCAGCAGCCACGGGAGGTCTGCAACTAATGAAAAACTGTTTTTT
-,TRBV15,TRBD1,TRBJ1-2,CATSRDGDRGAPNYGYTF,TGTGCCACCAGCAGAGATGGGGACAGGGGTGCCCCTAACTATGGCTACACCTTC
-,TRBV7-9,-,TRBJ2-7,CASSLRDNTYEQYF,TGTGCCAGCAGCTTACGGGACAATACCTACGAGCAGTACTTC
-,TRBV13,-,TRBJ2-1,CASSPTRYNEQFF,TGTGCCAGCAGCCCTACCCGATACAATGAGCAGTTCTTC
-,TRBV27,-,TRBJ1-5,CASSQTLDSPKSQPQHF,TGTGCCAGCAGTCAAACCCTGGACAGTCCCAAGAGTCAGCCCCAGCATTTT
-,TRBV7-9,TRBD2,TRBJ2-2,CASSPGTSGGLDTGELFF,TGTGCCAGCAGCCCGGGGACTAGCGGGGGCCTGGACACCGGGGAGCTGTTTTTT
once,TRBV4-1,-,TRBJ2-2,CASANLQANTGELFF,TGCGCCAGCGCCAACCTACAGGCGAACACCGGGGAGCTGTTTTTT
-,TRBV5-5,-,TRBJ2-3,CASSPPGDLTDTQYF,TGTGCCAGCAGCCCCCCAGGGGACCTCACAGATACGCAGTATTTT